Listed here are 15 T cell receptor beta chains from one sample, sequenced in a study of T cell repertoires in cytomegalovirus infection (dated by TCRdb to the late 2010s). The treatment or condition label of this sample denotes: in vitro stimulation with specific CMV peptide epitopes to enrich CMV-specific T cells. Sequencing used an Illumina HiSeq 1500. TCRdb took the public reads, trimmed them with fastp at Q25, ran MiXCR for clone calling and kept in-frame beta chains. Rows are unified per CDR3 protein, each entry keeping the most common DNA and genes. The sample profile shows about 830,000 distinct CDR3 sequences; 30% to 35% of them were found once. The ten most abundant clones make up around 11% of the sample. These receptors lack a known antigen. This specimen consisted of cultured CD8+ T cells from PBMCs, obtained from culture after CMV antigen stimulation. These receptors all stem from a human donor in good health (CMV status not recorded). Some clones in this sample may be carry-over from other donors' samples.

The V and J genes are TRBV29-1 and TRBJ1-3; D may be TRBD1 (5 bases). This CDR3 contains 13 residues. CDR1 and CDR2 (germline): SQVTM, ANQGSEA. V lost 4 bases and J 1 base, leaving 8 bases between the germline ends. The CDR3 is CSVGGTSGNTIYF. The CDR3 bases are TGCAGCGTTGGAGGGACGTCTGGAAACACCATATATTTT.

V is TRBV15 and J is TRBJ2-7; no clear D. Deletions cut 4 bases from V and 2 bases from J, with 18 bases between. This CDR3 is 16 amino acids long. Looked up from germline, CDR1 is LNHNV and CDR2 is YYDKDF (reference sequence). CDR3 in DNA: TGTGCCACCAGCACTAACTTTTGGGGATCGCCCTACGAGCAGTACTTC. Residues: CATSTNFWGSPYEQYF.

The chain couples TRBV7-2 to TRBJ2-3; TRBD2 aligns across 9 bases. CDR3 length: 18 amino acids. The germline gives CDR1 SGHTA, CDR2 FQGNSA. V shed 1 base, J shed 2 bases, and the junction held 10 bases outside the gene matches. The CDR3 bases are TGTGCCAGCAGCTTAGGACTAGCGGCCGTCTCGGTCACAGATACGCAGTATTTT. Amino acid sequence: CASSLGLAAVSVTDTQYF.

The genes are TRBV25-1 and TRBJ1-4; D not resolved. The CDR3 loop spans 17 amino acids. From germline, CDR1 is MGHDK and CDR2 SYGVNS. The V gene lost 0 bases and the J gene lost 2 bases, with 13 bases spanning the gap. The DNA of the CDR3 is TGTGCCAGCAGTGAATATCCCCAGGCAGTTACTAATGAAAAACTGTTTTTT. This translates into CASSEYPQAVTNEKLFF. The full variable domain, rest sourced from reference TRBV25-1 and TRBJ1-4, is EADIYQTPRYLVIGTGKKITLECSQTMGHDKMYWYQQDPGMELHLIHYSYGVNSTEKGDLSSESTVSRIRTEHFPLTLESARPSHTSQYLCASSEYPQAVTNEKLFFGSGTQLSVL.

V is TRBV6-1 and J is TRBJ1-1; D is undetermined. V lost 2 bases, J lost 6 bases, and 13 bases lay in between. CDR1 and CDR2 (germline): MNHNS, SASEGT. The CDR3 loop spans 14 amino acids. This chain's CDR3 is CASSEWQGSPEAFF. The CDR3 DNA sequence: TGTGCCAGCAGTGAATGGCAAGGGTCTCCTGAAGCTTTCTTT.

In its sample, this clonotype was seen many times. CDR3 amino acids: CASSLEGRVAFF. CDR3 DNA sequence: TGTGCCAGCAGCTTAGAGGGCAGGGTGGCTTTCTTT. The rearrangement links TRBV7-6 to TRBJ1-1; D might be TRBD1 (5 bases). V gave up 1 base and J gave up 11 bases, with 11 bases separating them. CDR1 is SGHVS, CDR2 FNYEAQ, per germline. CDR3 length: 12 residues.

The V call is TRBV12-3 or TRBV12-4, the J call TRBJ2-3, with 7 positions matching TRBD1. CDR3 length equals 14 residues. V gave up 6 bases and J gave up 4 bases; unmatched junction bases: 7. CDR3 DNA: TGTGCCAGCAGCCCTACAGGGGCGGCAGATACGCAGTATTTT. This codes for CASSPTGAADTQYF.

This clonotype was counted many times. The chain uses TRBV7-8 and TRBJ2-7; maybe TRBD2 (6 bases). The CDR3 runs 12 residues. Trimming stripped 8 bases from V and 4 bases from J, with 12 bases between. Germline V gives CDR1 SGHVS, CDR2 FQNEAQ. The CDR3 loop is CASGPGRYEQYV. The DNA for the CDR3 is TGTGCCAGCGGACCAGGGAGGTACGAGCAGTACGTC.

On this clonotype itself: Compared with germline, one end of the junction differs, possibly owing to a read error. V gene TRBV12-3 or TRBV12-4 combines with J gene TRBJ2-5, with 7 bases matching TRBD2. The CDR3 is made up of 14 amino acids. This chain's CDR3 is CVSNAGEGTETQYF. CDR3 coding DNA: TGTGTCAGCAATGCTGGGGAGGGGACGGAGACCCAGTACTTC.

The chain carries TRBV7-4 and TRBJ1-2; tentatively, D is TRBD1 (6 bases). Germline assignment: CDR1 SGHVT and CDR2 SQSDAQ. CDR3 size: 15 residues. V lost 2 bases, J lost 7 bases, and 17 bases lay in between. Here the CDR3 reads CASSLPLRTAGGYTF. For the CDR3, the DNA is TGTGCCAGCAGCTTACCCCTTAGGACAGCGGGTGGCTACACCTTC.

This clonotype has ten or more counts. The V gene is TRBV7-3, the J gene TRBJ2-2; 9 bases map to TRBD2. CDR1 SGHTA and CDR2 FQGTGA come from the germline V gene. V was pared by 2 bases and J by 3 bases, with 7 bases of the junction left unmatched. The CDR3 extends over 17 amino acids. The CDR3 coding sequence is TGTGCCAGCAGCTTATTTCCAGCGGGGGGTTACACCGGGGAGCTGTTTTTT. It is translated as CASSLFPAGGYTGELFF.

V usage is TRBV9 and J usage is TRBJ2-3, with a tentative D call TRBD2 (7 bases). The CDR3 consists of 17 residues. Germline values: CDR1 SGDLS, CDR2 YYNGEE. The ends were cut back, 4 bases at V and 0 bases at J, with 18 bases in the middle. CDR3 region: CASSHPGGRASTDTQYF. The CDR3 nucleotides are TGTGCCAGCAGCCACCCCGGGGGGCGGGCCAGCACAGATACGCAGTATTTT.

This clonotype was seen a handful of times. CDR3 residues: CASSSGLAALAKNIQYF. The CDR3 bases are TGTGCCAGCAGCTCAGGCCTAGCGGCCCTAGCCAAAAACATTCAGTACTTC. The rearrangement joins TRBV5-6 to TRBJ2-4, with 7 bases aligning to TRBD2. Germline trimming cut 3 bases from V and 0 bases from J; bases unmatched to any gene: 9. This CDR3 region has 17 residues. CDR1 is SGHDT, CDR2 YYEEEE, per germline.

The chain recombines TRBV6-8 with TRBJ1-5; TRBD1 is a possible D gene (6 bases). V dropped 1 base and J dropped 5 bases, with 15 bases sitting between them. The CDR3 length is 16 residues. Per the germline V gene, CDR1 is MNHGY and CDR2 is SAAAGT. The CDR3, as DNA: TGTGCCAGCAGTTACTTTGGACAGCCTTCCGATCAGCCCCAGCATTTT. Its translation: CASSYFGQPSDQPQHF.

This rearrangement joins TRBV7-3 to TRBJ1-3; D remains ambiguous. The CDR3 has 14 amino acids. V was cut by 5 bases and J by 0 bases, with 8 bases left in between. Germline CDR1 is SGHTA and CDR2 is FQGTGA. CDR3 in amino acids: CASSPEVSGNTIYF. DNA for the CDR3: TGTGCCAGCAGCCCGGAGGTCTCTGGAAACACCATATATTTT.